A single sample gave rise to the 19 T cell receptor beta chains below, sequenced in a study of cytomegalovirus exposure and HLA in healthy donors. With 60 Vbeta and 13 Jbeta primers, the PCR was carried out. Using immunoSEQ multiplex PCR, the repertoire was profiled, and TCRdb retains in-frame clones only, with some absent. The sample records over 200,000 clones, around 73% being singletons. Sequencing used PBMCs. These receptors were collected from a male donor in good health and CMV-seronegative.

This sequence joins TRBV27 and TRBJ2-1; possible D gene TRBD2, 5 bases. The CDR3 spans 13 residues. V was clipped by 1 base and J by 8 bases, with 9 bases between them. Germline-derived CDR1 and CDR2 are MNHEY and SMNVEV (reference sequence). For the CDR3, the DNA is TGTGCCAGCAGTTTATTTCCCGGGGATGAGCAGTTCTTC. Translated, it gives CASSLFPGDEQFF.

The gene calls are TRBV10-1 and TRBJ2-5, with 7 bases identical to TRBD1. With the DNA end fitting TRBJ2-7 better, the J assignment may be wrong. CDR1 and CDR2 (germline): WNHNN, SYGVQD (reference sequence). This CDR3 comprises 14 residues. The CDR3 sequence is CASSDTGDYYEQYF. In nucleotides, the CDR3 is TGCGCCAGCAGTGATACAGGGGATTACTACGAGCAGTACTTC.

The V gene is TRBV2, the J gene TRBJ1-5; 7 nucleotides line up with TRBD1. The junction had 7 bases not matched to a gene; V was cut back by 6 bases and J by 5 bases. The length of the CDR3 is 14 residues. Germline values: CDR1 SNHLY, CDR2 FYNNEI. The CDR3 DNA is TGTGCCAGCAGCAGGGACAGAGAACATCAGCCCCAGCATTTT. Encoded protein: CASSRDREHQPQHF.

The chain recombines TRBV2 with TRBJ1-3; TRBD1 might be the D (5 bases). V shed 8 bases and J shed 4 bases, with 12 bases lying between them. CDR3 length: 13 amino acids. The germline V gene has CDR1 SNHLY and CDR2 FYNNEI. The CDR3 region has the DNA TGTGCCAGCGCGGGGGGAGAGGGAAACACCATATATTTT. Translated, it gives CASAGGEGNTIYF. Combining the CDR3 with reference TRBV2 and TRBJ1-3 gives the whole variable domain EPEVTQTPSHQVTQMGQEVILRCVPISNHLYFYWYRQILGQKVEFLVSFYNNEISEKSEIFDDQFSVERPDGSNFTLKIRSTKLEDSAMYFCASAGGEGNTIYFGEGSWLTVV.

V usage is TRBV6-6 and J usage is TRBJ1-5, with D uncertain. The V end lost 7 bases, the J end lost 3 bases, and 13 bases lay between the germline ends. The CDR3 runs to 14 residues. In germline, CDR1 is MNHNY, CDR2 SVGAGI (reference sequence). The chain's CDR3 is CASIFDGDNQPQHF. CDR3 sequence (DNA): TGTGCCAGCATTTTCGACGGAGACAATCAGCCCCAGCATTTT.

This chain joins TRBV9 and TRBJ2-3; 11 positions agree with TRBD2. Germline CDR1 reads SGDLS; CDR2 reads YYNGEE. The CDR3 is 15 amino acids. Germline trimming cut 4 bases from V and 3 bases from J; bases unmatched to any gene: 4. This chain's CDR3 is CASSPTSGSTDTQYF. DNA for the CDR3: TGTGCCAGCAGCCCTACTAGCGGGAGTACAGATACGCAGTATTTT.

The chain links TRBV6-5 to TRBJ1-4; 12 bases are a match to TRBD1. Germline V gene sequence: CDR1 MNHEY, CDR2 SVGAGI. The CDR3 consists of 16 residues. V gave up 0 bases and J gave up 5 bases; unmatched junction bases: 1. CDR3 nucleotides: TGTGCCAGCAGTTACTCCGGGACAGGGGGCAATGAAAAACTGTTTTTT. Translation: CASSYSGTGGNEKLFF.

The chain recombines TRBV7-9 with TRBJ2-5, with 12 bases fitting TRBD2. The V and J ends lost 7 bases and 11 bases, in that order; junction bases with no gene match: 14. The CDR3 runs to 15 residues. Germline-derived CDR1 and CDR2 are SEHNR and FQNEAQ (reference sequence). The CDR3 region is CASKTSGSSAREQYF. CDR3 nucleotide sequence: TGTGCCAGCAAGACTAGCGGGAGCTCTGCGCGGGAGCAGTACTTC.

V is TRBV7-3 and J is TRBJ2-2; 8 bases are shared with TRBD1. The V gene end was trimmed by 2 bases and the J gene end by 4 bases; junction bases not matched to a gene: 6. The germline CDR1 and CDR2 sequences are SGHTA and FQGTGA. The CDR3 spans 16 residues. The CDR3 here is CASSLDPGGLTGELFF. DNA of the CDR3: TGTGCCAGCAGCTTAGACCCAGGGGGCCTCACCGGGGAGCTGTTTTTT.

CDR3 DNA: TGTGCCAGCAGCTTATTACTAGCCAAAAACATTCAGTACTTC. Translation: CASSLLLAKNIQYF. The chain employs TRBV7-8 and TRBJ2-4; D is unresolved. The CDR3 contains 14 residues. V dropped 2 bases and J dropped 0 bases, with 5 bases sitting between them. Germline V gives CDR1 SGHVS, CDR2 FQNEAQ.

The rearrangement links TRBV4-1 to TRBJ2-5; 7 positions match TRBD2. Trimming took 4 bases from V and 1 from J; bases not matched to a gene: 6. Germline CDR1 MGHRA, CDR2 YSYEKL. This CDR3 comprises 15 residues. CDR3 loop: CASSRVTSSQETQYF. Written as DNA, the CDR3 is TGCGCCAGCAGCCGAGTGACTAGCAGCCAAGAGACCCAGTACTTC.

The chain couples TRBV19 to TRBJ2-7; D perhaps matches TRBD2 (5 bases). The ends were cut back, 5 bases at V and 3 bases at J, with 8 bases in the middle. The germline V gene encodes CDR1 LNHDA and CDR2 SQIVND (reference sequence). The CDR3 runs 12 residues. The CDR3 region has the DNA TGTGCCAGTAGTTTAGGAGGCTACGAGCAGTACTTC. It encodes CASSLGGYEQYF.

The chain has TRBV6-5 and TRBJ2-1; 11 bases match TRBD2. V lost 2 bases and J lost 7; bases outside the gene matches: 7. The CDR3 sequence is 16 residues long. Germline lookup yields CDR1 MNHEY and CDR2 SVGAGI. The CDR3 region has the DNA TGTGCCAGCAGTTACCGTACTAGCGGGAGAAGGAATGAGCAGTTCTTC. Translation gives CASSYRTSGRRNEQFF.

Notes on this clone: A read error may produce the germline difference seen at one junction end. The CDR3 sequence is CSSSFLTSGTNQETQYF. In DNA form, the CDR3 reads TGTTCCAGCAGCTTCCTCACTAGCGGGACAAATCAAGAGACCCAGTACTTC. The gene calls are TRBV7-9 and TRBJ2-5, with 10 bases identical to TRBD2. The CDR3 is 17 residues long. Germline V lookup: CDR1 SEHNR, CDR2 FQNEAQ (reference sequence).

This chain uses TRBV19 with TRBJ2-2, with 7 bases matching TRBD1. The length of the CDR3 is 16 residues. V gave up 3 bases and J gave up 5 bases; unmatched junction bases: 9. CDR1 and CDR2 (germline): LNHDA, SQIVND (reference sequence). CDR3 region: CASSISTGQITGELFF. In nucleotides, the CDR3 is TGTGCCAGTAGTATTTCGACGGGACAGATTACCGGGGAGCTGTTTTTT.

The gene calls are TRBV2 and TRBJ2-2, with 8 bases fitting TRBD2. This CDR3 comprises 17 residues. The V segment lost 2 bases and the J segment 5 bases; nucleotides outside the gene matches: 10. Germline V gene sequence: CDR1 SNHLY, CDR2 FYNNEI. The CDR3 sequence is CASSERGGGRTTGELFF. The CDR3 DNA reads as TGTGCCAGCAGTGAACGGGGGGGCGGGAGAACAACCGGGGAGCTGTTTTTT. Full variable domain (remainder filled in from reference TRBV2 and TRBJ2-2): EPEVTQTPSHQVTQMGQEVILRCVPISNHLYFYWYRQILGQKVEFLVSFYNNEISEKSEIFDDQFSVERPDGSNFTLKIRSTKLEDSAMYFCASSERGGGRTTGELFFGEGSRLTVL.

CDR3 protein: CASSPWETSYNEQFF. The CDR3 bases are TGTGCCAGCAGCCCGTGGGAGACCAGCTACAATGAGCAGTTCTTC. The gene calls are TRBV6-5 and TRBJ2-1; perhaps TRBD2 as D (5 bases). Germline assignment: CDR1 MNHEY and CDR2 SVGAGI. This CDR3 contains 15 residues. With 6 bases removed from V and 3 bases from J, the gap between germline ends came to 15 bases.

The chain carries TRBV5-1 and TRBJ1-1; 7 bases are shared with TRBD1. Losses at the gene ends were 5 bases for V and 2 bases for J; bases not matched to a gene: 12. The CDR3 runs to 16 residues. The germline V gene encodes CDR1 SGHRS and CDR2 YFSETQ. CDR3 in DNA: TGCGCCAGCAGTCCTATTCGGGACAGTGGAAACACTGAAGCTTTCTTT. It encodes CASSPIRDSGNTEAFF.

The chain combines TRBV18 with TRBJ2-5; 9 bases fit TRBD2. The J call may be in error: the DNA end matches TRBJ2-7 better. Germline values: CDR1 KGHSH, CDR2 LQKENI. This CDR3 has 13 residues. The CDR3 nucleotides are TGTGCCAGCTCACCCGTAGCGGGAGACGAGCAGTACTTC. Translation: CASSPVAGDEQYF.